The present entry profiles one TCR beta chain with its context. The sample comes from a study of Ad26.COV2.S vaccination and SARS-CoV-2 variants. Study details: Administration of Ad26.COV2.S was intramuscular, either once or twice 56 days apart.

The CDR3 spans 14 residues. Germline V gene lookup returns CDR1 SEHNR and CDR2 FQNEAQ (reference sequence). Trimming shortened V by 2 bases and J by 5 bases, and 10 bases separated the two germline ends. The protocol was immunoSEQ multiplex PCR, while the TCRdb copy is restricted to in-frame clones and leaves out a portion. The sample holds about 400,000 clones, 75% to 90% seen once. The treatment is: over 15 received Ad26.COV2.S at low or high dose, single or two shots; roughly five received placebo; per-sample allocation not given. Sampling took place 63 days after the first vaccine or placebo injection. The individual, an adult aged 18-55 years, was a donor in Boston. Vaccine was an Ad26 vector expressing Wuhan-strain SARS-CoV-2 spike.

This receptor was obtained from a person aged 18-60 years who received the Ad26.COV2.S COVID-19 vaccine or a placebo. This rearrangement joins TRBV7-9 to TRBJ2-1; tentatively, D is TRBD1 (5 bases). The starting material was peripheral blood, obtained in a trial of Ad26.COV2.S vaccine versus placebo. The CDR3 spells CASSLHGQNNEQFF. The CDR3 DNA reads TGTGCCAGCAGCTTACACGGACAAAACAATGAGCAGTTCTTC.